These 25 T cell receptor beta chains originate from one sample sequenced in a study of cytomegalovirus exposure and HLA in healthy donors. A multiplex PCR was run with 60 Vbeta primers and 13 Jbeta primers. Only in-frame clones appear in the TCRdb table, and some are missing; sequencing was by immunoSEQ multiplex PCR. The data hold 55,000 or so clones, with 82% observed a single time. The sequencing sample was made of PBMCs. The receptors were sampled from a young man in good health and CMV-seronegative.

The V gene is TRBV10-3, the J gene TRBJ2-3, with a tentative D call TRBD2 (6 bases). The CDR3 sequence is 16 residues long. Per the germline V gene, CDR1 is ENHRY and CDR2 is SYGVKD. Trimming removed 6 bases at V and 0 bases at J, with 16 bases between. In DNA, the CDR3 is TGTGCCATCAGGAACATGGGGCGGGGTAGCACAGATACGCAGTATTTT. This encodes CAIRNMGRGSTDTQYF.

This chain connects TRBV10-3 to TRBJ1-2; a weak D match, TRBD1 (6 bases). This CDR3 is 12 amino acids long. Germline-derived CDR1 and CDR2 are ENHRY and SYGVKD. Between the trimmed V and J ends, which lost 4 bases and 11 bases, there was a span of 14 bases. The CDR3 DNA follows: TGTGCCATCAGTGGTCGGACAGAAACTTACACCTTC. Its translation is CAISGRTETYTF.

The V call is TRBV6-1, the J call TRBJ2-5; possibly TRBD2 for D (6 bases). This CDR3 spans 11 amino acids. CDR1 and CDR2 from the germline V gene are MNHNS and SASEGT. V lost 8 bases to trimming and J lost 8 bases, with 12 bases between them. The CDR3 sequence is CASGRDLTQYF. The CDR3 nucleotides are TGTGCCAGCGGTAGGGACTTAACCCAGTACTTC.

The rearrangement uses TRBV7-2 and TRBJ1-4; 10 nucleotides match TRBD1. Germline-derived CDR1 and CDR2 are SGHTA and FQGNSA. V shed 5 bases, J shed 7 bases, and the junction held 4 bases outside the gene matches. CDR3 size: 14 residues. The CDR3 DNA follows: TGTGCCAGCAGCATGGACAGGGGGACTGAAAAACTGTTTTTT. As protein: CASSMDRGTEKLFF.

The rearrangement links TRBV6-1 to TRBJ2-2; 9 nucleotides align to TRBD1. This CDR3 comprises 16 residues. Germline-derived CDR1 and CDR2 are MNHNS and SASEGT. Trimming at V came to 4 bases and at J to 2 bases, leaving 5 bases not matched to a gene. The DNA for the CDR3 is TGTGCCAGCAGTGTTTTGGGACAGGGCAACACCGGGGAGCTGTTTTTT. Its protein product is CASSVLGQGNTGELFF.

This clone was picked up one time. The chain has TRBV7-7 and TRBJ2-3; 12 positions agree with TRBD2. Germline CDR1 SSHAT, CDR2 FNYEAQ (reference sequence). The CDR3 consists of 13 residues. Here the CDR3 DNA reads TGTGCTAGCGGACTAGCGGGGTCGGATACGCAGTATTTT. The encoded protein is CASGLAGSDTQYF.

V and J are TRBV5-1 and TRBJ1-2; D call uncertain. The CDR3 length is 13 residues. Germline V gene sequence: CDR1 SGHRS, CDR2 YFSETQ. Trimming removed 9 bases from V and 3 bases from J, with 15 bases in between. CDR3 in amino acids: CATSLDGDYGYTF. Written as DNA, the CDR3 is TGCGCCACTAGCTTGGACGGGGACTATGGCTACACCTTC.

The genes are TRBV6-1 and TRBJ2-1; a possible D gene is TRBD2 (6 bases). Germline CDR1 is MNHNS and CDR2 is SASEGT. The CDR3 extends over 18 amino acids. V lost 3 bases and J 8 bases, leaving 26 bases between the germline ends. The CDR3 nucleotides are TGTGCCAGCAGTGACGGGTGGGGCGGGACGACAATCTTCGATGAGCAGTTCTTC. Its protein product is CASSDGWGGTTIFDEQFF.

CDR3 nucleotide sequence: TGTGCCAGCAGCCAAGAGGCGGGTGGGTCTCTATACAATGAGCAGTTCTTC. The encoded protein is CASSQEAGGSLYNEQFF. V and J are TRBV4-2 and TRBJ2-1, with D perhaps matching TRBD2 (5 bases). CDR1 is LGHNA, CDR2 YNFKEQ, per germline. Deletions cut 0 bases from V and 4 bases from J, with 16 bases between. The CDR3 length is 17 residues.

The chain carries TRBV27 and TRBJ1-1, with D maybe TRBD1 (5 bases). Trimming removed 5 bases at V and 4 bases at J, with 23 bases between. In germline, CDR1 is MNHEY, CDR2 SMNVEV (reference sequence). This CDR3 has 17 residues. The CDR3 is CASSLRPAGLGGTEAFF. The CDR3 nucleotides are TGTGCCAGCAGTCTTCGGCCCGCGGGACTTGGAGGCACTGAAGCTTTCTTT.

The rearrangement joins TRBV29-1 to TRBJ2-1; 8 bases are shared with TRBD1. Germline assignment: CDR1 SQVTM and CDR2 ANQGSEA. The CDR3 is 14 amino acids. Trimming cost V 6 bases and J 8 bases; bases outside gene matches: 12. As DNA, the CDR3 is TGCAGCGTGGGTCGGACAGGGCCAGGGGATGAGCAGTTCTTC. This encodes CSVGRTGPGDEQFF.

The genes are TRBV6-1 and TRBJ1-2; 7 bases agree with TRBD1. Per germline, CDR1 MNHNS and CDR2 SASEGT. J lost 7 bases, V lost 4 bases, and 3 bases had no gene match. This CDR3 region has 12 residues. The CDR3 DNA reads as TGTGCCAGCAGTGCAGGGGGATCTGGCTACACCTTC. This sequence encodes CASSAGGSGYTF.

This sequence joins TRBV6-1 and TRBJ1-1; D is unresolved. Deletions cut 1 base from V and 1 base from J, with 10 bases between. The CDR3 contains 15 residues. Germline assignment: CDR1 MNHNS and CDR2 SASEGT. CDR3 sequence (DNA): TGTGCCAGCAGTGAAGGATCCGCAGGGAACACTGAAGCTTTCTTT. Amino acids: CASSEGSAGNTEAFF.

The chain uses TRBV7-6 and TRBJ1-1, with D possibly matching TRBD1 (5 bases). The CDR3 sequence is 15 residues long. V was cut by 0 bases and J by 0 bases, with 8 bases left in between. Germline V gene data show CDR1 as SGHVS and CDR2 as FNYEAQ. For the CDR3, the DNA is TGTGCCAGCAGCTTAGCGCAGGGTCTGAACACTGAAGCTTTCTTT. Translation: CASSLAQGLNTEAFF.

This clone has only a few counts. The J gene is TRBJ2-7, the V gene TRBV27; the match to TRBD1 covers 8 bases. The CDR3 consists of 14 residues. CDR1 and CDR2 (germline): MNHEY, SMNVEV (reference sequence). The ends lost 10 bases at V and 0 bases at J; junction bases unmatched: 8. CDR3 coding DNA: TGTGCCACCGCGGACAGGGATAGCTCCTACGAGCAGTACTTC. Its translation is CATADRDSSYEQYF.

The V and J genes are TRBV6-6 and TRBJ1-5; D gene ambiguous. Trimming removed 6 bases from V and 3 bases from J, with 18 bases in between. Germline loops: CDR1 MNHNY, CDR2 SVGAGI (reference sequence). The CDR3 is 16 residues long. CDR3 nucleotide sequence: TGTGCCAGCAGGAACATTAGACCGCTAGTCAATCAGCCCCAGCATTTT. Translating it yields CASRNIRPLVNQPQHF.

This clone showed up just a few times. The chain couples TRBV21-1 to TRBJ1-2. TRBV21-1 constitutes a pseudogene. The CDR3 runs 15 residues. CDR3 loop: CASSKGGRPGKGYTF. Here the CDR3 DNA reads TGTGCCAGCAGCAAAGGAGGCAGACCCGGGAAAGGCTACACCTTC.

The chain carries TRBV6-4 and TRBJ2-1; 9 bases match TRBD2. CDR1 is MRHNA and CDR2 is SNTAGT in the germline V gene. CDR3 size: 15 residues. Trimming removed 2 bases from V and 7 bases from J; junction bases left unmatched: 6. The CDR3 here is CASSDEAGGGNEQFF. In DNA form, the CDR3 reads TGTGCCAGCAGTGACGAGGCGGGAGGGGGGAATGAGCAGTTCTTC.

The rearrangement joins TRBV2 to TRBJ1-1; 8 nucleotides agree with TRBD1. CDR1 SNHLY and CDR2 FYNNEI come from the germline V gene. CDR3 length: 13 residues. The junction had 4 bases not matched to a gene; V was cut back by 4 bases and J by 6 bases. In DNA, the CDR3 is TGTGCCAGCAGTGGGGACAGGAGCGCTGAAGCTTTCTTT. It specifies CASSGDRSAEAFF.

The chain couples TRBV19 to TRBJ1-1, with D hard to call. Trimming left V 2 bases short and J 1 base short, with 5 bases between. Germline CDR1 LNHDA, CDR2 SQIVND (reference sequence). This CDR3 contains 13 residues. CDR3 protein: CASSIQANTEAFF. The CDR3 nucleotides are TGTGCCAGTAGTATACAGGCGAACACTGAAGCTTTCTTT.

This sequence joins TRBV5-1 and TRBJ2-3, with D tentatively TRBD2 (5 bases). The V end was cut by 4 bases, the J end by 6 bases, with 15 bases between. The CDR3 has 14 residues. Germline-derived CDR1 and CDR2 are SGHRS and YFSETQ. The DNA for the CDR3 is TGCGCCAGCAGCGACCCACGGGGATCGGATACGCAGTATTTT. Its translation: CASSDPRGSDTQYF.

The genes are TRBV15 and TRBJ2-7, with D maybe TRBD1 (6 bases). The V gene lost 0 bases and the J gene lost 0 bases, with 15 bases spanning the gap. This CDR3 is 17 amino acids long. CDR1 is LNHNV, CDR2 YYDKDF, per germline (reference sequence). In nucleotides, the CDR3 is TGTGCCACCAGCAGAGATAACAGCGTACAGGGCTCCTACGAGCAGTACTTC. Residues: CATSRDNSVQGSYEQYF.

The rearrangement uses TRBV13 and TRBJ2-3, with 11 bases matching TRBD2. This CDR3 has 17 amino acids. The ends lost 3 bases at V and 3 bases at J; junction bases unmatched: 8. Germline values: CDR1 PRHDT, CDR2 FYEKMQ (reference sequence). For the CDR3, the DNA is TGTGCCAGCAGCTTCGTTAGCGGGGGGGCCTGGACAGATACGCAGTATTTT. Its translation is CASSFVSGGAWTDTQYF.

The chain carries TRBV7-3 and TRBJ2-6, with TRBD1 matching 9 bases. With V trimmed by 3 bases and J by 0 bases, 12 bases remained unmatched. CDR1 is SGHTA and CDR2 is FQGTGA in the germline V gene. The CDR3 loop spans 20 amino acids. CDR3 loop: CASSLWARTGEGSGANVLTF. CDR3 nucleotide sequence: TGTGCCAGCAGCTTGTGGGCCCGGACAGGGGAGGGCTCTGGGGCCAACGTCCTGACTTTC.

The chain has TRBV5-1 and TRBJ2-5, with D maybe TRBD1 (6 bases). The CDR3 runs to 16 residues. Germline V lookup: CDR1 SGHRS, CDR2 YFSETQ. V lost 4 bases to trimming and J lost 0 bases, with 16 bases between them. CDR3 in amino acids: CASSPRGQGYQETQYF. The DNA for the CDR3 is TGCGCCAGCAGCCCGAGGGGACAAGGGTACCAAGAGACCCAGTACTTC.